These 4 T cell receptor beta chains originate from one sample sequenced in a study of beta chain features in type 1 diabetes. Every isolated RNA sample was fully reverse transcribed, so sequencing captured expressed TCRB transcripts. Method: immunoSEQ multiplex PCR; TCRdb's copy keeps in-frame clones and lacks some. Of just over 450,000 clones in the sample, 30% were seen once. Sequencing input: naive CD4+ T cells from blood. The source of these receptors is a man aged 18 to 29 in good health.

The chain couples TRBV29-1 to TRBJ2-3, with TRBD2 identical over 12 bases. The V and J ends lost 8 bases and 3 bases, in that order; junction bases with no gene match: 9. The germline V gene has CDR1 SQVTM and CDR2 ANQGSEA. This CDR3 has 15 residues. For the CDR3, the DNA is TGCAGCCTCTTCTCGACTAGCGGGAGTACAGATACGCAGTATTTT. As protein: CSLFSTSGSTDTQYF.

The rearrangement links TRBV10-3 to TRBJ2-1; D is perhaps TRBD1 (6 bases). Germline-derived CDR1 and CDR2 are ENHRY and SYGVKD. Trimming cost V 9 bases and J 6 bases, with 9 bases left between them. The CDR3 runs 11 residues. The CDR3 is CAIQGVNEQFF. The CDR3 bases are TGTGCCATACAGGGTGTCAATGAGCAGTTCTTC.

This clone appeared a few times. CDR3 in DNA: TGTGCCAGCACCTCCAGTGTTGGTGGGGGAGATACGCAGTATTTT. It is translated as CASTSSVGGGDTQYF. This rearrangement joins TRBV2 to TRBJ2-3; D could derive from TRBD1 or TRBD2 (5 bases each). Germline V gene sequence: CDR1 SNHLY, CDR2 FYNNEI. The V gene lost 7 bases and the J gene lost 5 bases, with 19 bases spanning the gap. The CDR3 contains 15 residues.

This chain joins TRBV28 and TRBJ2-1; D gene ambiguous. The CDR3 length is 14 residues. Trimming took 8 bases from V and 4 from J, leaving 15 bases between them. CDR1 is MDHEN, CDR2 SYDVKM, per germline. The CDR3 DNA sequence: TGTGCCAGCGAATCTTATGTGAGTTACAATGAGCAGTTCTTC. Translation gives CASESYVSYNEQFF.